This is a list of T cell receptor beta chains from one sample in a study of OX40 agonist ivuxolimab in advanced cancers. Assay used: immunoSEQ multiplex PCR; TCRdb lists only in-frame clones, some missing. The top ten hold approximately 6.9% of the sample, which has tens of thousands of clones, more than 90% seen once. The specimen comprised CD4+ or CD8+ T cells sorted from blood, sampled in a trial of the OX40 agonist ivuxolimab. Every receptor here comes from an adult with an advanced solid tumor such as melanoma, head and neck, liver or kidney cancer. The CDR3 runs from the conserved cysteine through the conserved F or W. D genes are given only for firm matches. Not all rows give a size; the values are once, few, many and, for expanded clones, a class.

CDR3	DNA	J	V	D	size
CASSPLQNSPLHF	TGCGCCAGCAGCCCCCTGCAAAATTCACCCCTCCACTTT	TRBJ1-6	TRBV4-1	NA	NA
CASSLGHWNTEAFF	TGTGCCAGCAGCCTCGGACACTGGAACACTGAAGCTTTCTTT	TRBJ1-1	TRBV4-2	NA	NA
CASREGRETEAFF	TGTGCCAGCAGGGAGGGGCGAGAAACTGAAGCTTTCTTT	TRBJ1-1	TRBV2	NA	few
CASSPVGFDYGYTF	TGCGCCAGCAGTCCCGTGGGCTTTGACTATGGCTACACCTTC	TRBJ1-2	TRBV4-1	NA	NA
CASSPDGSNQPQHF	TGTGCCAGTAGCCCCGACGGAAGCAATCAGCCCCAGCATTTT	TRBJ1-5	TRBV19	NA	NA
CASSIYIAGEGVPLNEQFF	TGTGCCAGTAGCATCTATATCGCCGGGGAGGGAGTACCTCTCAATGAGCAGTTCTTC	TRBJ2-1	TRBV19	TRBD2	NA
CASSSKAYEQYF	TGTGCCAGCAGTTCGAAAGCCTACGAGCAGTACTTC	TRBJ2-7	TRBV21-1	NA	NA
CASSPEREGPQETQYF	TGTGCCAGCAGCCCAGAGCGGGAGGGCCCCCAAGAGACCCAGTACTTC	TRBJ2-5	TRBV9	TRBD2	NA
CASSQEQGDRYGYTF	TGCGCCAGCAGCCAAGAACAGGGGGACCGCTATGGCTACACCTTC	TRBJ1-2	TRBV4-1	TRBD1	NA
CATRGTRPQETQYF	TGTGCCACCAGGGGGACTAGACCACAAGAGACCCAGTACTTC	TRBJ2-5	TRBV15	TRBD2	NA
CASSMRQGNTEAFF	TGTGCCAGTAGTATGCGCCAGGGGAACACTGAAGCTTTCTTT	TRBJ1-1	TRBV19	NA	NA
CASSQDTGLNTEAFF	TGTGCCAGCAGCCAAGACACAGGGCTGAACACTGAAGCTTTCTTT	TRBJ1-1	TRBV4-2	NA	NA
CASSLQAASTDTQYF	TGTGCCAGCAGCTTACAAGCGGCTAGCACAGATACGCAGTATTTT	TRBJ2-3	TRBV13	NA	NA
CASSQGTQLGYTF	TGTGCCAGCTCACAAGGGACCCAGTTGGGCTACACCTTC	TRBJ1-2	TRBV18	NA	NA
CSVDGGLAGGETQYF	TGCAGCGTTGATGGGGGACTAGCGGGAGGAGAGACCCAGTACTTC	TRBJ2-5	TRBV29-1	TRBD2	NA
CASSYGTGVDEQYF	TGTGCCAGCAGTTACGGGACAGGAGTTGACGAGCAGTACTTC	TRBJ2-7	TRBV6-5	TRBD1	NA
CASSSQKKEVTQYF	TGTGCCAGCAGCTCCCAAAAAAAGGAGGTTACGCAGTATTTT	TRBJ2-3	TRBV5-4	NA	NA
CASRKLAGGQYEQFF	TGTGCCAGCAGAAAACTAGCGGGAGGGCAATATGAGCAGTTCTTC	TRBJ2-1	TRBV11-2	TRBD2	NA
CASSSSSQGGSYNEQFF	TGTGCCAGCAGCTCGTCGTCCCAGGGGGGCTCCTACAATGAGCAGTTCTTC	TRBJ2-1	TRBV7-9	NA	NA
CASSGTTGEYGEQFF	TGTGCCAGCAGTGGGACTACTGGGGAATACGGTGAGCAGTTCTTC	TRBJ2-1	TRBV25-1	NA	NA
CASSFREGTEAFF	TGTGCCAGCAGTTTCAGAGAGGGAACTGAAGCTTTCTTT	TRBJ1-1	TRBV28	NA	NA
CASSPGTGDDNEQFF	TGCGCCAGCAGCCCTGGGACAGGGGATGACAATGAGCAGTTCTTC	TRBJ2-1	TRBV5-1	TRBD1	NA
CASSFRLATYNEQFF	TGCGCCAGCAGCTTCCGACTAGCAACCTACAATGAGCAGTTCTTC	TRBJ2-1	TRBV5-1	TRBD2	NA
CASSSGLAGAYEQYF	TGTGCCAGCAGCTCGGGACTAGCGGGAGCCTACGAGCAGTACTTC	TRBJ2-7	TRBV7-3	TRBD2	NA
CASSLSGSYTQETQYF	TGTGCCAGCAGTTTATCGGGGTCATACACGCAAGAGACCCAGTACTTC	TRBJ2-5	TRBV27	NA	NA
CASSLVTHFYGYTF	TGTGCCAGCAGTTTAGTCACACATTTTTATGGCTACACCTTC	TRBJ1-2	TRBV28	NA	NA
CASSPLNRASSYNEQFF	TGTGCCAGCTCACCACTTAACAGGGCCAGCTCCTACAATGAGCAGTTCTTC	TRBJ2-1	TRBV18	NA	NA
CAWSPGTSSYGYTF	TGTGCCTGGAGTCCGGGAACCTCCTCTTATGGCTACACCTTC	TRBJ1-2	TRBV30	NA	NA